This T cell receptor (beta chain) was identified in a study of T cells in localized non-small cell lung cancer. The study, taken as a whole, reports: In adjacent lung, a median around 57 of the top 100 tumor clones were found. Among the tissues sampled, uninvolved adjacent lung had the highest T cell clonality, above tumor. Those with higher blood T cell density had longer overall survival. The study sequenced only one region of the tumor. As a result, intratumor heterogeneity could not be excluded and remains possible.

TCRdb keeps only in-frame clones here, not all; method: immunoSEQ multiplex PCR. Here the sample spans about 43,000 clones, roughly nine tenths being singletons. For this clone: Antigen: not known.

The sequencing used PBMCs, collected before any cancer treatment. The TCR was taken from a woman between 35 and 70 years old with stage II lung adenocarcinoma.

As DNA, the CDR3 is TGCGCCAGCAGCTTGACCCCAGCGGGAGGGCCCCAAGAGACCCAGTACTTC. This encodes CASSLTPAGGPQETQYF. The chain joins TRBV5-1 to TRBJ2-5; 10 nucleotides line up with TRBD2. The CDR3 runs to 17 residues. The junction had 7 bases not matched to a gene; V was cut back by 1 base and J by 1 base. The germline V gene has CDR1 SGHRS and CDR2 YFSETQ.